These T cell receptor beta chains were read from a single sample in a study of T cell changes during pregnancy in multiple sclerosis. Profiling relied on immunoSEQ multiplex PCR, and the TCRdb table lists in-frame clones only, not all of them. This table holds more than 45,000 clones, about nine tenths found once. Sequencing used CD4+ T cells from peripheral blood mononuclear cells, obtained in the second trimester of pregnancy. Every receptor here comes from a female donor with multiple sclerosis, enrolled in a pregnancy study. Both conserved end residues are part of each CDR3. The listing skips clone size in some rows; elsewhere it reads once, few, many or a size class.

V: TRBV14
size: NA
J: TRBJ2-5
CDR3: CASSPTRETQYF

V: TRBV7-9
size: NA
J: TRBJ2-3
CDR3: CASSSSTQYF

V: TRBV29-1
size: NA
J: TRBJ2-3
CDR3: CSVEDPRLAGVRDTQYF

V: TRBV7-2
size: NA
J: TRBJ2-7
CDR3: CASSLGGLGEQYF

V: TRBV19
size: NA
J: TRBJ2-6
CDR3: CASSRGGITGANVLTF

V: TRBV6-5
size: NA
J: TRBJ2-4
CDR3: CASSGTGAAKNIQYF

V: TRBV5-1
size: NA
J: TRBJ2-7
CDR3: CASSLPTSTYEQYF

V: TRBV5-1
size: NA
J: TRBJ2-5
CDR3: CASSLLGEVLQETQYF

V: TRBV30
size: NA
J: TRBJ1-2
CDR3: CAWSATSGYGYTF

V: TRBV28
size: NA
J: TRBJ1-2
CDR3: CASTPPRTGGGGYTF

V: TRBV27
size: NA
J: TRBJ1-1
CDR3: CASRHTTGDTEAFF

V: TRBV7-2
size: NA
J: TRBJ2-5
CDR3: CASSLAGGASFFGETQYF

V: TRBV18
size: few
J: TRBJ2-7
CDR3: CASSPGTSGPYEQYF

V: TRBV29-1
size: NA
J: TRBJ2-7
CDR3: CSVEDWSGRAREQYF

V: TRBV4-2
size: once
J: TRBJ1-5
CDR3: CASSQLQGGNQPQHF

V: TRBV10-3
size: NA
J: TRBJ1-1
CDR3: CAISRGQGATTEAFF

V: TRBV2
size: NA
J: TRBJ2-5
CDR3: CASTASGRETQYF

V: TRBV5-1
size: NA
J: TRBJ2-7
CDR3: CASSRGGAHSYEQYF

V: TRBV7-9
size: NA
J: TRBJ2-1
CDR3: CASRSTEQFF

V: TRBV5-1
size: NA
J: TRBJ2-5
CDR3: CASSSPERGEETQYF

V: TRBV7-3
size: NA
J: TRBJ2-1
CDR3: CASSLQSGIEGNEQFF

V: TRBV2
size: NA
J: TRBJ2-7
CDR3: CASSGAPYEQYF

V: TRBV2
size: NA
J: TRBJ2-5
CDR3: CASREVETQYF

V: TRBV27
size: NA
J: TRBJ1-2
CDR3: CASSSGQAIYGYTF

V: TRBV7-9
size: NA
J: TRBJ1-2
CDR3: CASSLDGSLYGYTF

V: TRBV5-1
size: NA
J: TRBJ2-5
CDR3: CASSKTGGEETQYF

V: TRBV5-6
size: once
J: TRBJ1-1
CDR3: CASSARQGMNTEAFF

V: TRBV18
size: NA
J: TRBJ2-7
CDR3: CASSPLEGSYEQYF

V: TRBV5-1
size: NA
J: TRBJ2-3
CDR3: CASSLLAGGTHTQYF

V: TRBV28
size: NA
J: TRBJ2-7
CDR3: CASSPPGTGRPYEQYF

V: TRBV5-1
size: NA
J: TRBJ1-5
CDR3: CASSLADSHNQPQHF

V: TRBV19
size: NA
J: TRBJ2-1
CDR3: CASSEYSSSYNEQFF

V: TRBV9
size: NA
J: TRBJ2-3
CDR3: CASSLGLAGNTDTQYF

V: TRBV29-1
size: NA
J: TRBJ1-4
CDR3: CSVTTNEKLFF

V: TRBV5-4
size: NA
J: TRBJ1-2
CDR3: CASSNRGQGYGYTF

V: TRBV5-4
size: NA
J: TRBJ2-7
CDR3: CASSLEAGKYYEQYF

V: TRBV7-8
size: NA
J: TRBJ1-2
CDR3: CASSGQPYGYTF

V: TRBV6-1
size: NA
J: TRBJ1-1
CDR3: CASSEAGGRNTEAFF

V: TRBV4-1
size: many
J: TRBJ2-7
CDR3: CASSQDGLAGVEQYF

V: TRBV5-4
size: NA
J: TRBJ2-3
CDR3: CASSPQLAGASDTQYF

V: TRBV19
size: NA
J: TRBJ1-1
CDR3: CASSATGKNTEAFF

V: TRBV5-6
size: NA
J: TRBJ2-7
CDR3: CASSLVGTGGSFEQYF

V: TRBV6-5
size: NA
J: TRBJ2-1
CDR3: CASSYAGGTYNEQFF

V: TRBV5-1
size: NA
J: TRBJ2-7
CDR3: CASSLVVAGGAFSYEQYF

V: TRBV6-4
size: NA
J: TRBJ2-7
CDR3: CASPSGYEQYF

V: TRBV18
size: NA
J: TRBJ2-5
CDR3: CASSPLDSLGETQYF

V: TRBV6-5
size: NA
J: TRBJ1-5
CDR3: CASSSYSGEGPQHF